These T cell receptor beta chains were read from a single sample in a study of T cell responses to AZD1222 COVID-19 vaccine. TCRdb's table, derived via immunoSEQ multiplex PCR, lists solely in-frame clones and lacks some. The sample lists fewer than 250,000 clones; around 92% were seen once. Specimen: peripheral blood, collected on day 0 of AZD1222 vaccination. The origin of the receptors is an adult in good health. Both conserved end residues are part of each CDR3. Fields, in order: CDR3 protein, V gene, J gene.

CASSLAGTPIQYF	TRBV5-5	TRBJ2-7
CASSLRVTSTGELFF	TRBV5-1	TRBJ2-2
CASSWTGGQPQHF	TRBV5-8	TRBJ1-5
CSASLARMNTEAFF	TRBV20-1	TRBJ1-1
CASRRTTGAYGYTF	TRBV6-5	TRBJ1-2
CASSPLGQGTTPLHF	TRBV6-6	TRBJ1-6
CASSPPGRVTDTQYF	TRBV18	TRBJ2-3
CALQGATEAFF	TRBV30	TRBJ1-1
CASRSRTGELFF	TRBV19	TRBJ2-2
CASSLTTGGGNQPQHF	TRBV18	TRBJ1-5
CATAAGVGTDTQYF	TRBV7-9	TRBJ2-3
CASSSRQATNEKLFF	TRBV19	TRBJ1-4
CASSQSSGGRTGELFF	TRBV3-1/TRBV3-2	TRBJ2-2
CASSPRTSGGREQYF	TRBV3-1/TRBV3-2	TRBJ2-7
CATSGGPGYGYTF	TRBV24-1	TRBJ1-2
CASHPGTNEKLFF	TRBV19	TRBJ1-4
CASSPSRAGTGGLSPLHF	TRBV6-6	TRBJ1-6
CASRDELAGVTDTQYF	TRBV2	TRBJ2-3
CASSDRDRVKGYTF	TRBV19	TRBJ1-2
CAISQRGNTEAFF	TRBV10-3	TRBJ1-1